This TCR beta chain was recorded in a study of CD8+ T cells in alopecia areata. Trimming stripped 6 bases from V and 1 base from J, with 13 bases between. From germline, CDR1 is MNHNY and CDR2 SVGAGI (reference sequence). CDR3 length equals 15 residues. Reverse transcribed after extraction, RNA yielded cDNA as the sequencing template. Generated by immunoSEQ multiplex PCR, the TCRdb table keeps only in-frame clones and is missing some. The data show 200,000 to 250,000 clones, 65% to 70% seen once. The sequencing used CD4+ T cells sorted from blood, collected at week 0. The receptor was derived from a human donor with alopecia areata. The V gene is TRBV6-6, the J gene TRBJ1-5; D might be TRBD1 (5 bases). Here the CDR3 reads CASSRDWGSNQPQHF. In nucleotides, the CDR3 is TGTGCCAGCAGCCGCGACTGGGGGAGCAATCAGCCCCAGCATTTT.